The 5 T cell receptor beta chains given below trace back to one sample, sequenced in a study of blood T cell repertoires in COVID-19. Sequencing used immunoSEQ multiplex PCR; TCRdb keeps in-frame clones, though not all of them. The sample consists of approximately 300,000 clones, roughly nine tenths of them appearing once. What was sequenced was PBMCs or T cells enriched from blood (not recorded which). The receptors were sampled from a woman aged 30 to 39 who had been exposed to COVID-19.

The chain carries TRBV2 and TRBJ2-7; 7 bases line up with TRBD1. After removal of 2 bases from V and 0 bases from J, the junction contained 7 bases not matched to a gene. The germline V gene has CDR1 SNHLY and CDR2 FYNNEI. This CDR3 is built from 16 residues. In DNA form, the CDR3 reads TGTGCCAGCAGTGAACCAACGGGACAGTCCTCCTACGAGCAGTACTTC. It codes for CASSEPTGQSSYEQYF. The full variable domain, in which reference TRBV2 and TRBJ2-7 provide the parts outside the CDR3, is EPEVTQTPSHQVTQMGQEVILRCVPISNHLYFYWYRQILGQKVEFLVSFYNNEISEKSEIFDDQFSVERPDGSNFTLKIRSTKLEDSAMYFCASSEPTGQSSYEQYFGPGTRLTVT.

This sequence joins TRBV29-1 and TRBJ2-7; the match to TRBD2 covers 9 bases. This CDR3 has 13 amino acids. With 5 bases clipped from V and 0 bases from J, the junction kept 2 bases outside the gene matches. Germline CDR1 SQVTM, CDR2 ANQGSEA. The CDR3 coding sequence is TGCAGCGTTTCTAGCGGGGTCTCCTACGAGCAGTACTTC. This encodes CSVSSGVSYEQYF.

This chain connects TRBV27 to TRBJ2-5; TRBD2 matches at 10 bases. Germline values: CDR1 MNHEY, CDR2 SMNVEV (reference sequence). This CDR3 region has 16 residues. After removal of 5 bases from V and 2 bases from J, the junction contained 8 bases not matched to a gene. CDR3 DNA sequence: TGTGCCAGCAGTCTAGGACTAGCGGCTACACAAGAGACCCAGTACTTC. Translating gives CASSLGLAATQETQYF.

V and J are TRBV6-6 and TRBJ2-2, with D hard to call. This CDR3 is built from 14 residues. V was cut by 6 bases and J by 0 bases, with 8 bases left in between. Germline values: CDR1 MNHNY, CDR2 SVGAGI (reference sequence). The CDR3 region is CASRVESNTGELFF. CDR3 in DNA: TGTGCCAGCAGGGTAGAGTCGAACACCGGGGAGCTGTTTTTT.

V is TRBV7-8 and J is TRBJ1-2; D might be TRBD1 (6 bases). In germline, CDR1 is SGHVS, CDR2 FQNEAQ. Between the trimmed V and J ends, which lost 1 base and 4 bases, there was a span of 7 bases. This CDR3 has 13 amino acids. The CDR3: CASSLGTVYGYTF. The CDR3 DNA reads as TGTGCCAGCAGCTTAGGGACAGTCTATGGCTACACCTTC.